This TCR beta chain was profiled in a study of early T cells in non-severe SARS-CoV-2 infection. Study-wide points: VDJdb-based annotation leaned toward anti-spike CD8 responses and missed private and CD4 specificities.

Trimming removed 3 bases at V and 8 bases at J, with 13 bases between. Germline-derived CDR1 and CDR2 are LGHDT and YNNKEL (reference sequence). This CDR3 region has 13 residues. TCRdb called the 5' RACE reads again in MiXCR, with one record for every CDR3 protein. In the table there are 100,000 to 150,000 distinct CDR3 sequences, about 16% of which are singletons. This clonotype was counted between two and nine times. Its target is not known. This chain uses TRBV3-1 with TRBJ1-1, with a tentative D call TRBD1 (6 bases). Sequenced material: whole blood. This TCR was sampled from an adult who was a healthcare worker with PCR-confirmed SARS-CoV-2 infection or an uninfected control (not recorded which). The CDR3 protein is CASSQGGGAEAFF. Here the CDR3 DNA reads TGTGCCAGCAGCCAGGGGGGGGGCGCAGAAGCTTTCTTT.